This T cell receptor (beta chain) was captured by sequencing in a study of response to subunit inactivated influenza vaccine. This clonotype occurred a few times. Its antigen is undetermined. TCRdb processed the RT-PCR reads anew with MiXCR; each CDR3 protein has one entry. The sample has more than 700,000 distinct CDR3 sequences; around 20% are singletons. Study-level points and caveats: Researchers suggested that each seasonal influenza vaccination recruits few new T cells.

Germline trimming cut 0 bases from V and 4 bases from J; bases unmatched to any gene: 5. The CDR3 length is 15 residues. Germline V lookup: CDR1 LGHNA, CDR2 YSLEER. This clonotype originated in a man between 45 and 60 years old who received an inactivated influenza vaccine. The sample was PBMCs from blood, taken roughly 5 days after vaccination. The rearrangement links TRBV4-3 to TRBJ2-5; 7 nucleotides align to TRBD1. The DNA for the CDR3 is TGCGCCAGCAGCCAAGAAGACAGGGCATTAGAGACCCAGTACTTC. It codes for CASSQEDRALETQYF.